These 28 T cell receptor beta chains originate from one sample sequenced in a study of blood T cell repertoires in COVID-19. Measured with immunoSEQ multiplex PCR; TCRdb has only the in-frame clones, and not every one. The sample lists about 360,000 clones, roughly 90% occurring once. Sequenced material: peripheral blood. The source is a woman between 55 and 75 years old with COVID-19, enrolled during active disease.

CDR3 DNA: TGTGCCAGCAGCCCATTTGGGGGGGGTAGCACAGATACGCAGTATTTT. It specifies CASSPFGGGSTDTQYF. The rearrangement joins TRBV7-3 to TRBJ2-3, with 7 bases that match TRBD2. Germline V lookup: CDR1 SGHTA, CDR2 FQGTGA. Unmatched junction bases numbered 8, after V lost 5 bases and J lost 0 bases. The CDR3 consists of 16 residues.

The chain links TRBV5-1 to TRBJ2-3, with 9 bases that match TRBD1. The germline gives CDR1 SGHRS, CDR2 YFSETQ. The CDR3 loop spans 15 amino acids. V lost 1 base, J lost 3 bases, and 3 bases stayed unmatched. CDR3 sequence (DNA): TGCGCCAGCAGCTTGAAGGGACAGGGAACAGATACGCAGTATTTT. Translating gives CASSLKGQGTDTQYF. The complete variable domain, with remaining parts taken from reference TRBV5-1 and TRBJ2-3, reads KAGVTQTPRYLIKTRGQQVTLSCSPISGHRSVSWYQQTPGQGLQFLFEYFSETQRNKGNFPGRFSGRQFSNSRSEMNVSTLELGDSALYLCASSLKGQGTDTQYFGPGTRLTVL.

In its sample, this clone was seen many times. The J gene is TRBJ2-7, the V gene TRBV18; possible D gene TRBD2, 5 bases. The germline V and J ends were trimmed by 0 bases and 8 bases, with 8 bases remaining between them. Germline CDR1 and CDR2: KGHSH and LQKENI. This CDR3 comprises 12 residues. DNA of the CDR3: TGTGCCAGCTCACCACCGGACTTCCAGCAGTACTTC. Translating gives CASSPPDFQQYF.

The CDR3 here is CASSLYLGTNQPQHF. In DNA form, the CDR3 reads TGTGCCAGCAGTTTATATCTCGGGACTAATCAGCCCCAGCATTTT. V and J are TRBV27 and TRBJ1-5; D might be TRBD1 (5 bases). Germline values: CDR1 MNHEY, CDR2 SMNVEV (reference sequence). The CDR3 runs 15 residues. Between the trimmed V and J ends, which lost 1 base and 4 bases, there was a span of 11 bases.

The sample holds a few counts of this clone. J is TRBJ2-7 and V is TRBV5-1, with D possibly TRBD1 on 6 matching bases. V was shortened by 1 base and J by 7 bases, with 12 bases between the two germline ends. Germline-derived CDR1 and CDR2 are SGHRS and YFSETQ. The CDR3 extends over 13 amino acids. CDR3 in amino acids: CASSLTGSREQYF. CDR3 nucleotides: TGCGCCAGCAGCTTGACAGGGTCAAGGGAGCAGTACTTC.

The rearrangement joins TRBV29-1 to TRBJ2-1; weak D call: TRBD1 (5 bases). CDR1 SQVTM and CDR2 ANQGSEA come from the germline V gene. V was trimmed by 0 bases and J by 0 bases, leaving 9 bases between them. CDR3 length equals 15 residues. The CDR3 sequence: CSVEEGDSSYNEQFF. CDR3 sequence (DNA): TGCAGCGTTGAAGAAGGCGACAGCTCCTACAATGAGCAGTTCTTC.

This clone has just a few counts. V usage is TRBV27 and J usage is TRBJ1-3; 8 bases map to TRBD1. The CDR3 runs to 14 residues. The germline gives CDR1 MNHEY, CDR2 SMNVEV (reference sequence). Trimming removed 3 bases from V and 2 bases from J; junction bases left unmatched: 0. The CDR3 nucleotides are TGTGCCAGCAGTTTGACAGGGGCTGGAAACACCATATATTTT. This gives the protein CASSLTGAGNTIYF.

The chain combines TRBV5-1 with TRBJ2-3; TRBD2 matches 7 bases. Germline V gene data show CDR1 as SGHRS and CDR2 as YFSETQ. The CDR3 length is 16 residues. After removal of 3 bases from V and 1 base from J, the junction contained 8 bases not matched to a gene. The CDR3 loop is CASSWGGNRGTDTQYF. CDR3 bases: TGCGCCAGCAGCTGGGGAGGGAATCGCGGCACAGATACGCAGTATTTT. The full variable domain, its missing parts supplied by reference TRBV5-1 and TRBJ2-3, is KAGVTQTPRYLIKTRGQQVTLSCSPISGHRSVSWYQQTPGQGLQFLFEYFSETQRNKGNFPGRFSGRQFSNSRSEMNVSTLELGDSALYLCASSWGGNRGTDTQYFGPGTRLTVL.

The rearrangement links TRBV7-2 to TRBJ1-6; TRBD1 matches at 7 bases. CDR1 is SGHTA, CDR2 FQGNSA, per germline. This CDR3 has 13 amino acids. The ends lost 6 bases at V and 8 bases at J; junction bases unmatched: 4. CDR3 sequence reads: CASSYTGDSPLHF. CDR3 coding DNA: TGTGCCAGCAGTTATACAGGGGATTCACCCCTCCACTTT.

The chain links TRBV7-2 to TRBJ1-1; no definite D call. Germline CDR1 and CDR2: SGHTA and FQGNSA. Trimming removed 5 bases at V and 3 bases at J, with 10 bases between. The length of the CDR3 is 13 residues. CDR3 region: CASSHGGYTEAFF. CDR3 DNA: TGTGCCAGCAGCCACGGAGGGTACACTGAAGCTTTCTTT.

V usage is TRBV7-8 and J usage is TRBJ1-1; D might be TRBD1 (6 bases). V was pared by 2 bases and J by 11 bases, with 24 bases between. From germline, CDR1 is SGHVS and CDR2 FQNEAQ. The CDR3 sequence is 16 residues long. CDR3 DNA: TGTGCCAGCAGCTTATTGGGTCCGGGTTACGGCCAGGGGGCTTTCTTT. The encoded protein is CASSLLGPGYGQGAFF.

J is TRBJ2-2 and V is TRBV28, with 7 bases that match TRBD2. After removal of 5 bases from V and 12 bases from J, the junction contained 6 bases not matched to a gene. This CDR3 spans 12 amino acids. CDR1 MDHEN and CDR2 SYDVKM come from the germline V gene. CDR3 sequence reads: CASSPTGGKLFF. The CDR3 coding sequence is TGTGCCAGCAGTCCGACCGGGGGGAAGCTGTTTTTT. The full variable domain, in which reference TRBV28 and TRBJ2-2 provide the parts outside the CDR3, is DVKVTQSSRYLVKRTGEKVFLECVQDMDHENMFWYRQDPGLGLRLIYFSYDVKMKEKGDIPEGYSVSREKKERFSLILESASTNQTSMYLCASSPTGGKLFFGEGSRLTVL.

The chain joins TRBV7-2 to TRBJ1-2; D unclear. Per germline, CDR1 SGHTA and CDR2 FQGNSA. V dropped 6 bases and J dropped 8 bases, with 13 bases sitting between them. This CDR3 has 12 residues. DNA for the CDR3: TGTGCCAGCAGGACGGACCCGGGGGGCTACACCTTC. It codes for CASRTDPGGYTF.

V is TRBV2 and J is TRBJ1-1, with 10 bases matching TRBD1. Trimming took 7 bases from V and 0 from J; bases not matched to a gene: 5. Germline V gene sequence: CDR1 SNHLY, CDR2 FYNNEI. The CDR3 covers 15 residues. The CDR3 is CASKGQGNMNTEAFF. The CDR3 nucleotides are TGTGCCAGCAAGGGACAGGGGAACATGAACACTGAAGCTTTCTTT.

The chain is built from TRBV2 and TRBJ2-7; 10 bases fit TRBD1. The junction had 3 bases not matched to a gene; V was cut back by 7 bases and J by 0 bases. The CDR3 runs to 14 residues. Germline values: CDR1 SNHLY, CDR2 FYNNEI. DNA for the CDR3: TGTGCCAGCACGGGACAGGGGTCCTCCTACGAGCAGTACTTC. Translating gives CASTGQGSSYEQYF.

The CDR3 nucleotides are TGTGCCAGCAGCCCGGGTAGGGGCTATGGCTACACCTTC. Protein: CASSPGRGYGYTF. The V call is TRBV6-6, the J call TRBJ1-2; weak D call: TRBD1 (5 bases). The germline CDR1 and CDR2 sequences are MNHNY and SVGAGI (reference sequence). This CDR3 spans 13 amino acids. The germline V and J ends were trimmed by 6 bases and 4 bases, with 12 bases remaining between them.

This clone was seen more than once but under ten times. V is TRBV18 and J is TRBJ2-2; the D gene is possibly TRBD1 (5 bases). The germline CDR1 and CDR2 sequences are KGHSH and LQKENI. Deletions cut 6 bases from V and 3 bases from J, with 14 bases between. The CDR3 contains 15 residues. In DNA form, the CDR3 reads TGTGCCAGCTCCCCGGACACTTCACACACCGGGGAGCTGTTTTTT. Its protein product is CASSPDTSHTGELFF.

The chain links TRBV24-1 to TRBJ2-3; 10 bases align to TRBD1. This CDR3 comprises 16 residues. CDR1 and CDR2 from the germline V gene are KGHDR and SFDVKD. The V and J ends lost 3 bases and 5 bases, in that order; junction bases with no gene match: 7. CDR3 amino acids: CATSDPRQGAGDTQYF. The CDR3 nucleotides are TGTGCCACCAGTGATCCTCGACAGGGGGCAGGAGATACGCAGTATTTT.

The chain carries TRBV10-1 and TRBJ1-1, with 8 bases fitting TRBD1. The CDR3 has 14 amino acids. Germline V gene data show CDR1 as WNHNN and CDR2 as SYGVQD (reference sequence). Unmatched junction bases numbered 5, after V lost 6 bases and J lost 2 bases. The CDR3 nucleotides read TGCGCCAGCAGCCCTGACAGGGGAAACACTGAAGCTTTCTTT. Protein sequence: CASSPDRGNTEAFF.

The V call is TRBV2, the J call TRBJ1-1, with D unclear. Germline CDR1 and CDR2: SNHLY and FYNNEI. This CDR3 comprises 15 residues. The V end lost 6 bases, the J end lost 2 bases, and 16 bases lay between the germline ends. The CDR3 sequence is CASRWLAGANTEAFF. The CDR3 DNA reads TGTGCCAGCAGATGGTTGGCGGGCGCAAACACTGAAGCTTTCTTT.

The rearrangement links TRBV9 to TRBJ2-7; 8 bases fit TRBD2. The CDR3 runs 14 residues. J gave up 4 bases and V 3 bases, and 6 bases lay outside the gene matches. Germline loops: CDR1 SGDLS, CDR2 YYNGEE. CDR3 coding DNA: TGTGCCAGCAGCGGGCAGCGGGGGCCATACGAGCAGTACTTC. Translation gives CASSGQRGPYEQYF. Looking up the rest from reference TRBV9 and TRBJ2-7 gives the full variable domain: DSGVTQTPKHLITATGQRVTLRCSPRSGDLSVYWYQQSLDQGLQFLIQYYNGEERAKGNILERFSAQQFPDLHSELNLSSLELGDSALYFCASSGQRGPYEQYFGPGTRLTVT.

In its sample, this clone was seen once. The chain couples TRBV30 to TRBJ2-3; the match to TRBD2 covers 7 bases. J lost 1 base, V lost 1 base, and 2 bases had no gene match. Germline values: CDR1 GTSNPN, CDR2 SVGIG (reference sequence). The CDR3 runs to 14 residues. The CDR3 loop reads CAWSGLAGTDTQYF. CDR3 coding DNA: TGTGCCTGGAGTGGGCTAGCGGGCACAGATACGCAGTATTTT.

The chain couples TRBV27 to TRBJ1-1; TRBD1 is a possible D gene (5 bases). The germline V gene encodes CDR1 MNHEY and CDR2 SMNVEV (reference sequence). This CDR3 is built from 14 residues. Trimming cost V 6 bases and J 4 bases, with 15 bases left between them. DNA for the CDR3: TGTGCCAGCAGGTGGGTCGGGGGGGGCACTGAAGCTTTCTTT. Its translation: CASRWVGGGTEAFF.

V gene TRBV5-4 combines with J gene TRBJ1-2; 7 bases are shared with TRBD1. Unmatched junction bases numbered 4, after V lost 3 bases and J lost 5 bases. The CDR3 is 13 amino acids. From germline, CDR1 is SGHNT and CDR2 YYREEE (reference sequence). The CDR3 DNA sequence: TGTGCCAGCAGCTCTTGGACAGGATATGGCTACACCTTC. Protein sequence: CASSSWTGYGYTF.

V is TRBV21-1 and J is TRBJ1-2. TRBV21-1 constitutes a pseudogene. This CDR3 spans 19 amino acids. The DNA of the CDR3 is TGTGCCAGCAGCAAAGCTTTCGGGGGGGTCGGACCGAGATTCTATGGCTACACCTTC. The encoded protein is CASSKAFGGVGPRFYGYTF.

This chain connects TRBV3-1 (or the pseudogene TRBV3-2) to TRBJ2-7; TRBD2 matches at 7 bases. In germline, CDR1 is LGHDT, CDR2 YNNKEL (reference sequence). J lost 7 bases, V lost 4 bases, and 4 bases had no gene match. This CDR3 spans 12 amino acids. CDR3 nucleotide sequence: TGTGCCAGCAGCCGCAGCGGGGCGGAGCAGTACTTC. This gives the protein CASSRSGAEQYF.

The rearrangement links TRBV4-2 to TRBJ2-4, with no clear D. Germline V gene lookup returns CDR1 LGHNA and CDR2 YNFKEQ. The length of the CDR3 is 13 residues. V lost 4 bases, J lost 5 bases, and 9 bases lay in between. The CDR3 DNA reads as TGTGCCAGCAGCCCCCTCGTTGAAAACATTCAGTACTTC. This codes for CASSPLVENIQYF.

This chain links TRBV30 with TRBJ2-7; D might be TRBD2 (5 bases). V lost 0 bases to trimming and J lost 2 bases, with 11 bases between them. The CDR3 totals 14 residues. Germline V gene sequence: CDR1 GTSNPN, CDR2 SVGIG (reference sequence). The CDR3 loop reads CAWSVGLATYEQYF. The DNA for the CDR3 is TGTGCCTGGAGTGTAGGGCTAGCTACCTACGAGCAGTACTTC.